One and the same sample provided the 5 T cell receptor beta chains below, sequenced in a study of T cell responses to AZD1222 COVID-19 vaccine. Measured with immunoSEQ multiplex PCR; TCRdb has only the in-frame clones, and not every one. In the table there are approximately 28,000 clones, roughly 88% of which are singletons. The source was peripheral blood, collected 28 days after the second AZD1222 dose. These TCRs come from an adult who received the AZD1222 COVID-19 vaccine.

This clone has just a few counts. The chain carries TRBV29-1 and TRBJ2-7; possibly TRBD1 for D (6 bases). This CDR3 spans 11 amino acids. Trimming removed 3 bases at V and 7 bases at J, with 10 bases between. Per the germline V gene, CDR1 is SQVTM and CDR2 is ANQGSEA. CDR3 sequence reads: CSVDRGSEQYF. The DNA of the CDR3 is TGCAGCGTTGACAGGGGCTCGGAGCAGTACTTC.

This clone was recorded only once. The rearrangement uses TRBV6-5 and TRBJ1-6; D remains unclear. V was cut by 9 bases and J by 1 base, with 7 bases left in between. The CDR3 is 13 amino acids. Germline V CDR1 and CDR2: MNHEY, SVGAGI. The CDR3 DNA follows: TGTGCCAGTATTTTGTCCTATAATTCACCCCTCCACTTT. This encodes CASILSYNSPLHF.

This clone was found once. The chain has TRBV11-1 and TRBJ2-5, with D tentatively TRBD1 (5 bases). V was cut by 3 bases and J by 4 bases, with 9 bases left in between. The CDR3 consists of 13 residues. Germline V CDR1 and CDR2: SGHAT, FQDESV (reference sequence). The CDR3 region is CASSLDTVETQYF. CDR3 coding DNA: TGTGCCAGCAGCTTGGACACTGTAGAGACCCAGTACTTC.

The chain is built from TRBV19 and TRBJ1-1; D is possibly TRBD1 (5 bases). This CDR3 has 12 amino acids. The V gene lost 9 bases and the J gene lost 4 bases, with 12 bases spanning the gap. Germline V gives CDR1 LNHDA, CDR2 SQIVND (reference sequence). CDR3 sequence reads: CASLDSGTEAFF. The CDR3 DNA follows: TGTGCCAGCCTTGACAGCGGCACTGAAGCTTTCTTT.

The genes are TRBV9 and TRBJ2-1; D is unclear. Per the germline V gene, CDR1 is SGDLS and CDR2 is YYNGEE. V was cut by 1 base and J by 8 bases, with 4 bases left in between. The CDR3 consists of 11 residues. The CDR3, as DNA: TGTGCCAGCAGCGTAAGGCATGAGCAGTTCTTC. Amino acid sequence: CASSVRHEQFF.